The 3 T cell receptor beta chains below were found in one sample sequenced in a study of persistence of HIV-infected CD4 T cells. The immunoSEQ assay was version 4, run in survey mode. Here immunoSEQ multiplex PCR was the method, and the copy in TCRdb shows in-frame clones only, minus some. This sample has just under 65,000 clones, with more than 70% found just once. The stimulus was an HIV-1 Gag 15-mer peptide pool, about 1 ug/peptide/mL. CD40L-negative CD69-negative CD45RO-high memory CD4+ T cells were sorted as populations depleted of antigen-responding cells. Antigens of these TCRs are unknown. The sample in question was CD4+ T cells sorted from PBMCs after 18-hour stimulation, obtained from a patient who received antiretroviral therapy. These receptors were obtained from an adult man with HIV who was CMV-seropositive.

The gene calls are TRBV2 and TRBJ2-1; D not certain. CDR3 length: 11 residues. Germline values: CDR1 SNHLY, CDR2 FYNNEI. V was clipped by 7 bases and J by 1 base, with 2 bases between them. CDR3 sequence: CASTSYNEQFF. For the CDR3, the DNA is TGTGCCAGCACGTCCTACAATGAGCAGTTCTTC.

CDR3 in DNA: TGCGCCAGCAGCAACTACTACGAGCAGTACTTC. Its translation is CASSNYYEQYF. The J gene is TRBJ2-7, the V gene TRBV5-1; D not resolved. This CDR3 comprises 11 residues. Germline CDR1 and CDR2: SGHRS and YFSETQ. V lost 4 bases and J lost 3, with 5 bases in between. Full variable domain (outside the CDR3, taken from reference TRBV5-1 and TRBJ2-7): KAGVTQTPRYLIKTRGQQVTLSCSPISGHRSVSWYQQTPGQGLQFLFEYFSETQRNKGNFPGRFSGRQFSNSRSEMNVSTLELGDSALYLCASSNYYEQYFGPGTRLTVT.

The chain recombines TRBV27 with TRBJ1-2; 8 bases line up with TRBD1. Germline CDR1 is MNHEY and CDR2 is SMNVEV (reference sequence). The CDR3 loop spans 16 amino acids. V was clipped by 2 bases and J by 2 bases; unmatched bases: 7. The CDR3 protein is CASSLSRGRKNYGYTF. The DNA of the CDR3 is TGTGCCAGCAGTTTAAGCAGGGGGCGTAAGAACTATGGCTACACCTTC.